This TCR beta chain was sequenced for a study of blood T cell repertoires in COVID-19. Overall study: The samples span acute and convalescent COVID-19 from the United States, Italy and Spain. From T cells, B-cell-depleted T cells, or PBMCs came the material, which was cDNA or gDNA.

The CDR3 has 16 residues. Per the original methods: The assay estimated nucleated cells by amplifying reference gene primers. Data came from immunoSEQ multiplex PCR; TCRdb stores just in-frame clones and leaves some out. V, J and clone size reflect that table, while D and trimming were determined from the DNA. The repertoire holds about 55,000 clones, with less than 95% as singletons. The specimen was peripheral blood. The chain uses TRBV21-1 and TRBJ1-1. TRBV21-1 is a pseudogene locus. This clonotype originated in a man in his forties or fifties with acute or convalescent COVID-19. This chain's CDR3 is CASSKATGRSKTEAFF. The CDR3 bases are TGTGCCAGCAGCAAAGCAACGGGTCGCTCGAAGACTGAAGCTTTCTTT.